These T cell receptor beta chains were read from a single sample in a study of CD8+ T cells in alopecia areata. Libraries were prepared by immunoSEQ multiplex PCR; TCRdb keeps only in-frame clonotypes and omits some of them. The sample consists of roughly 180,000 clones, 55% to 70% of them appearing once. The input for sequencing was CD4+ T cells sorted from blood, taken at week 4, from a patient treated with tofacitinib. The receptors were gathered from a human donor with alopecia areata. CDR3s leave out the opening cysteine and the closing phenylalanine or tryptophan. The D gene is left open where the match is weak.

v_gene	j_gene	d_gene	CDR3aa
TRBV5-4	TRBJ2-1	NA	ASSLRGTNNEQF
TRBV6-1	TRBJ2-7	NA	ASKDLGTYEQY
TRBV5-1	TRBJ2-3	NA	ASSPGDIPSSTDTQY
TRBV5-6	TRBJ2-7	NA	ASRYDREDEQY
TRBV30	TRBJ2-2	TRBD2	AWKAGPGELF
TRBV10-3	TRBJ2-5	TRBD1	ATADREETQY
TRBV29-1	TRBJ2-7	NA	SVEIPLSYEQY
TRBV15	TRBJ1-6	NA	ATSRDRNSPLH
TRBV30	TRBJ1-4	NA	AWTSTPTDEKLF
TRBV19	TRBJ1-2	TRBD1	ASSPLDRVNGYT
TRBV2	TRBJ1-2	NA	ASSERGQGSGYT
TRBV14	TRBJ2-3	TRBD2	ASSHRRGASTDTQY
TRBV10-3	TRBJ1-1	NA	AISESKGMNTEAF
TRBV29-1	TRBJ2-7	TRBD1	SVAGTGGKEQY
TRBV27	TRBJ1-4	NA	ASSSTSTNEKLF
TRBV5-1	TRBJ2-1	NA	ASSLEVYNEQF
TRBV5-1	TRBJ1-3	NA	ASSLDSDTIY
TRBV28	TRBJ2-7	NA	ASSTPGRFYEQY
TRBV11-1	TRBJ2-5	NA	ASSLGKETQY
TRBV4-1	TRBJ1-6	NA	ASSLQGKRDSPLH
TRBV7-8	TRBJ2-7	NA	ASSLAVSATYEQY
TRBV21-1	TRBJ1-5	NA	ASSIWEGERNQPQH
TRBV6-6	TRBJ2-2	NA	ASKTGNTGELF
TRBV27	TRBJ2-3	NA	ASGQHQPGDTQY
TRBV2	TRBJ2-2	TRBD1	ASRRAGGNTGELF
TRBV28	TRBJ1-1	NA	ASSSRAMGLETEAF
TRBV29-1	TRBJ1-4	NA	SVGSKGEKLF
TRBV29-1	TRBJ2-1	TRBD2	SSRLAGGNEQF
TRBV5-1	TRBJ2-2	NA	ASSVTENTGELF